This T cell receptor (beta chain) was sequenced during a study of blood T cell repertoires in COVID-19. Sequencing used immunoSEQ multiplex PCR; TCRdb keeps in-frame clones, though not all of them. The repertoire holds some 33,000 clones, with about 89% as singletons. Trimming removed 5 bases from V and 7 bases from J, with 9 bases in between. CDR3 length equals 12 residues. Per germline, CDR1 SGHAT and CDR2 FQNNGV. The sequence derives from a human donor in a cohort sampled during active COVID-19. Specimen: peripheral blood. The chain has TRBV11-2 and TRBJ2-1, with no clear D. The CDR3 region is CASSPQWNEQFF. DNA for the CDR3: TGTGCCAGCAGCCCCCAGTGGAATGAGCAGTTCTTC.